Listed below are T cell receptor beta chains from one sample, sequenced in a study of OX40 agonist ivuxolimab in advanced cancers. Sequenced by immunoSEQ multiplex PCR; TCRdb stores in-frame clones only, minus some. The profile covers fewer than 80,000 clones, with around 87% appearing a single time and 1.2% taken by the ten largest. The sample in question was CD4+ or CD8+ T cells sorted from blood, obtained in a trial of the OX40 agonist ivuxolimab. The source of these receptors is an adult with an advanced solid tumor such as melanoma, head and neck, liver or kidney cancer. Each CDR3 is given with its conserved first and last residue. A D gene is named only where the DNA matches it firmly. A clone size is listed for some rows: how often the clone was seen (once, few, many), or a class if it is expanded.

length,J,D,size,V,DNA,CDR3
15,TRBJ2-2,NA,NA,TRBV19,TGTGCCAGTCGGCCCTCCGGGGGTCGGACCGGGGAGCTGTTTTTT,CASRPSGGRTGELFF
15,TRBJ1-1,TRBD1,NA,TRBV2,TGTGCCAGCAGGAACCGGGACAGTTCGAACACTGAAGCTTTCTTT,CASRNRDSSNTEAFF
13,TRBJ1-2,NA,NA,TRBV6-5,TGTGCCAGCAGTTATGAGGGGTTCTATGGCTACACCTTC,CASSYEGFYGYTF
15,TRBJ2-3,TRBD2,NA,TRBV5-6,TGTGCCAGCAGCTTGTGGTTAGCGGGGGCAGATACGCAGTATTTT,CASSLWLAGADTQYF
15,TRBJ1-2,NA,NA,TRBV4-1,TGCGCCAGCAGCCAAGATTGGGGGGCTTACTATGGCTACACCTTC,CASSQDWGAYYGYTF
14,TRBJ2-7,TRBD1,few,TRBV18,TGTGCCAGCTCACCAAAGGGACAGTCCTACGAGCAGTACTTC,CASSPKGQSYEQYF
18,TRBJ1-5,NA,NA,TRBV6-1,TGTGCCAGCAGTGAATTTGGTGACAGACCGTATAGCAATCAGCCCCAGCATTTT,CASSEFGDRPYSNQPQHF
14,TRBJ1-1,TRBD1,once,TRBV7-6,TGTGCCAGCAGCCGGGACAGGGGGAACACTGAAGCTTTCTTT,CASSRDRGNTEAFF
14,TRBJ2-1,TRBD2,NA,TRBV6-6,TGTGCCAGCAGTTTTCTAGCGGATTACAATGAGCAGTTCTTC,CASSFLADYNEQFF
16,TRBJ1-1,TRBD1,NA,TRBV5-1,TGCGCCAGCAGCCCGTCGATCGGGACAGTTAACACTGAAGCTTTCTTT,CASSPSIGTVNTEAFF
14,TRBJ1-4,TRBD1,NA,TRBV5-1,TGCGCCAGCAGCTATCGGACAGGGGATGAAAAACTGTTTTTT,CASSYRTGDEKLFF
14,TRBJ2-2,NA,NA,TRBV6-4,TGTGCCAGCAGTGACCCACAGGGAACCGGGGAGCTGTTTTTT,CASSDPQGTGELFF
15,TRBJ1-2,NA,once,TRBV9,TGTGCCAGCAGCCCCCAACAAGGGATAGGGTTCGGCTACACCTTC,CASSPQQGIGFGYTF
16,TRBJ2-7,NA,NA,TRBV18,TGTGCCAGCTCACCACTTCCTACCCCAGGGTCCTACGAGCAGTACTTC,CASSPLPTPGSYEQYF
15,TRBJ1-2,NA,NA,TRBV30,TGTGCCTGGAGTGTACAGTCCGTAGACAGTGACGGCTACACCTTC,CAWSVQSVDSDGYTF
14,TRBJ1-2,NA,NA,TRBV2,TGTGCCAGCAGTTTCGCGGGGGTCTCGCAAGGCTACACCTTC,CASSFAGVSQGYTF
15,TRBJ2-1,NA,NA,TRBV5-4,TGTGCCAGCAGCTTCGAGGAGAACTCCTACAATGAGCAGTTCTTC,CASSFEENSYNEQFF
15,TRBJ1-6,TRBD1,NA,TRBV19,TGTGCCAGTTCCGAGGGACAGGCTCTCAATTCACCCCTCCACTTT,CASSEGQALNSPLHF
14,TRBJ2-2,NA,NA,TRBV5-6,TGTGCCAGCAGCTTGGCACAGTTCGGCGGGGAGCTGTTTTTT,CASSLAQFGGELFF
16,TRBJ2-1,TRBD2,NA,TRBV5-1,TGCGCCAGCAGTCTACTTATAGCGGGGGGGCACTATGAGCAGTTCTTC,CASSLLIAGGHYEQFF
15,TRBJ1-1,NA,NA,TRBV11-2,TGTGCCAGCAGCCCCCTCGGGCAGATGAACACTGAAGCTTTCTTT,CASSPLGQMNTEAFF
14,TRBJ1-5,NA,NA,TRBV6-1,TGTGCCAGCAAGGACCTTTACCGCAATCAGCCCCAGCATTTT,CASKDLYRNQPQHF
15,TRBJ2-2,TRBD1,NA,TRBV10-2,TGCGCCAGCAGTTCGACAGGGGGAACCACCGGGGAGCTGTTTTTT,CASSSTGGTTGELFF
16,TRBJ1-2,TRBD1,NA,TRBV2,TGTGCCAGCAGTAAGGACAGGGGGCAAATCGACTATGGCTACACCTTC,CASSKDRGQIDYGYTF
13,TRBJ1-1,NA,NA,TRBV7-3,TGTGCCAGCAGCTTAGTTGGGTTTACTGAAGCTTTCTTT,CASSLVGFTEAFF
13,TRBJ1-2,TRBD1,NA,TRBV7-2,TGTGCCAGCAGCCGGGACAGGGTTGATGGCTACACCTTC,CASSRDRVDGYTF
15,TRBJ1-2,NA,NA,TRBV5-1,TGCGCCAGCAGCTTGGCCGGGGACACCGTTCGGGGCTACACCTTC,CASSLAGDTVRGYTF
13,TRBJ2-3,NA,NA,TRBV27,TGTGCCAGCAGCCTCGGGGGCTCAGATACGCAGTATTTT,CASSLGGSDTQYF
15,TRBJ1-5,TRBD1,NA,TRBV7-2,TGTGCCAGCAGCTTAGGCCAGGGGGCGATTCAGCCCCAGCATTTT,CASSLGQGAIQPQHF
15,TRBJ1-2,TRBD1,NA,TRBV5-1,TGCGCCAGCAGCCCGGACTGGACAGGGAGGTATGGCTACACCTTC,CASSPDWTGRYGYTF
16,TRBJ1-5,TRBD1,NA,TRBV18,TGTGCCAGCTCACTCGGGACAGGGGGGAGCAATCAGCCCCAGCATTTT,CASSLGTGGSNQPQHF
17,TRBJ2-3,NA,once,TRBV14,TGTGCCAGCAGCCAAAACGGCCTAGCCCGAAGCTCAGATACGCAGTATTTT,CASSQNGLARSSDTQYF
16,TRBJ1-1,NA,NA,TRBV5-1,TGCGCCAGCAGCCAGACTTTACGGACAGTGGGGACTGAAGCTTTCTTT,CASSQTLRTVGTEAFF
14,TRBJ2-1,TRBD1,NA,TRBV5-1,TGCGCCAGCGAAAGGGACAGGGGCCTCAATGAGCAGTTCTTC,CASERDRGLNEQFF
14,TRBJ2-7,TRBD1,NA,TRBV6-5,TGTGCCAGCAGGCCGGGGACAGGGGTCTACGAGCAGTACTTC,CASRPGTGVYEQYF
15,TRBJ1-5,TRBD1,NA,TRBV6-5,TGTGCCAGCAGCACCTACAGGGGAAAAGGACAGCCCCAGCATTTT,CASSTYRGKGQPQHF
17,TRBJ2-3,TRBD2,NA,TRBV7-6,TGTGCCAGCAGCTTAGTAGCGGGGTCTTCTCTCACAGATACGCAGTATTTT,CASSLVAGSSLTDTQYF
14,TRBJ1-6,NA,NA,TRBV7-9,TGTGCCAGCAGCTTAGAGGGCTCTAATTCACCCCTCCACTTT,CASSLEGSNSPLHF
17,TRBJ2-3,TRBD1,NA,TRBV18,TGTGCCAGCTCACGAACCGACAGGGGGATGACCACAGATACGCAGTATTTT,CASSRTDRGMTTDTQYF
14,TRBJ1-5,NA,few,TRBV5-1,TGCGCCAGCAGCCGCAGAGGGGGCAATCAGCCCCAGCATTTT,CASSRRGGNQPQHF
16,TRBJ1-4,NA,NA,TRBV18,TGTGCCAGCTCACCACCAGGGGTAGGGACTAATGAAAAACTGTTTTTT,CASSPPGVGTNEKLFF
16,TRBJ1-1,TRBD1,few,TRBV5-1,TGCGCCAGCAGCCGGACAGGGGGTCTGGGGAACACTGAAGCTTTCTTT,CASSRTGGLGNTEAFF